The clone carrying this T cell receptor (beta chain) was seen ten or more times. V was clipped by 6 bases and J by 5 bases, with 13 bases between them. The CDR3 is 12 amino acids. Per germline, CDR1 DFQATT and CDR2 SNEGSKA (reference sequence). This sample is drawn from a study of T cell repertoires in cytomegalovirus infection. About the research overall: It can be stated that public TCR beta signatures indicated CMV infection as well as a matching HLA type.

Via MiXCR, TCRdb re-called the reads, giving one row per CDR3 protein. The repertoire holds tens of thousands of distinct CDR3 sequences, with 4% as singletons. The receptor's source is a human donor in good health (CMV status not recorded). Some clones in this sample may be carry-over from other donors' samples. The sequencing input was PBMCs. The V and J genes are TRBV20-1 and TRBJ1-1; D not certain. DNA for the CDR3: TGCAGTGCCCCGGGCCCAGGAACTGAAGCTTTCTTT. The encoded protein is CSAPGPGTEAFF.